This TCR beta chain was documented in a study of blood T cell repertoires in COVID-19. Overall study context: Donors in the United States, Italy and Spain gave samples during acute or convalescent COVID-19. T cells, B-cell-depleted T cells, or PBMCs provided the cDNA or gDNA that served as material.

Per the authors' pipeline: It was from reference gene primer amplification that nucleated cell counts were estimated. Only in-frame clones appear in the TCRdb table, and some are missing; sequencing was by immunoSEQ multiplex PCR. V, J and clone size are taken as reported in that table, and D and trimming were inferred from the DNA itself. The sample has 150,000 to 200,000 clones, 85% to 90% seen once. The sample comprised peripheral blood. This sequence originates from a man aged 45 to 65 with active or convalescent COVID-19.

CDR3 sequence: CASSPGTGGRQPQHF. In DNA form, the CDR3 reads TGTGCCAGTAGCCCTGGGACAGGGGGGAGACAGCCCCAGCATTTT. The V gene is TRBV19, the J gene TRBJ1-5, with 11 nucleotides matching TRBD1. CDR1 and CDR2 from the germline V gene are LNHDA and SQIVND (reference sequence). The CDR3 consists of 15 residues. Germline trimming cut 6 bases from V and 7 bases from J; bases unmatched to any gene: 8.